This is a list of T cell receptor beta chains from one sample in a study of OX40 agonist ivuxolimab in advanced cancers. Profiled with immunoSEQ multiplex PCR; TCRdb holds only in-frame clones, not every one. The sample holds about 93,000 clones, under 95% seen once. This sample comprised CD4+ or CD8+ T cells sorted from blood, obtained in a trial of the OX40 agonist ivuxolimab. The receptors originated from an adult with an advanced solid tumor such as melanoma, head and neck, liver or kidney cancer. CDR3s include the opening cysteine and the closing phenylalanine or tryptophan. The order of the fields is J gene, V gene, clone size, D gene, CDR3 DNA, CDR3 protein. A D gene is named only where the DNA matches it firmly. Clone size is shown for a subset of rows, as once, few, many or a class of expanded clone.

TRBJ2-2 TRBV11-3 NA NA TGTGCCAGCAGCTACCTCAGGGTTGGGGAGCTGTTTTTT CASSYLRVGELFF
TRBJ1-3 TRBV6-1 NA TRBD1 TGTGCCAGCAGTTCGATCAACAGGGGCGACACCATATATTTT CASSSINRGDTIYF
TRBJ2-1 TRBV19 few TRBD2 TGTGCCAGGGGGGTCACTAGCGGGGCCGACAATGAGCAGTTCTTC CARGVTSGADNEQFF
TRBJ2-6 TRBV5-6 once TRBD1 TGTGCCAGCAGTCGACAGGGTTCTGGGGCCAACGTCCTGACTTTC CASSRQGSGANVLTF
TRBJ2-5 TRBV6-5 NA NA TGTGCCAGCAGGGGGGCTACGGAGACCCAGTACTTC CASRGATETQYF
TRBJ1-1 TRBV19 NA NA TGTGCCAGTACCCTAGGGGTTCGACAGACTGAAGCTTTCTTT CASTLGVRQTEAFF
TRBJ1-5 TRBV18 NA NA TGTGCCAGCTCACCAGGGGGCAATCAGCCCCAGCATTTT CASSPGGNQPQHF
TRBJ1-2 TRBV10-3 NA NA TGTGCCATCAGTGAGTCTGTAGAGGCAAACGGCTATGGCTACACCTTC CAISESVEANGYGYTF
TRBJ2-7 TRBV23-1 NA NA TGCGCCAGCAGTTTTCCCGACGGACCCTACGAGCAGTACTTC CASSFPDGPYEQYF
TRBJ1-3 TRBV14 NA TRBD1 TGTGCCAGCAGCCAGCACATACAGGGGTTTGGAAACACCATATATTTT CASSQHIQGFGNTIYF
TRBJ1-1 TRBV5-4 NA TRBD1 TGTGCCAGCAGGGGACAGGGTTTCAAAGCTTTCTTT CASRGQGFKAFF
TRBJ2-5 TRBV7-2 NA NA TGTGCCAGCAGCGCGTCTAGCTGGCAAGAGACCCAGTACTTC CASSASSWQETQYF
TRBJ2-7 TRBV11-3 NA TRBD2 TGTGCCAGCAGCCCCGGGACTAGCGGGGCGTACGAGCAGTACTTC CASSPGTSGAYEQYF
TRBJ1-1 TRBV19 NA NA TGTGCCAGTAGTATGCCGGGAACGAGGGGCACTGAAGCTTTCTTT CASSMPGTRGTEAFF
TRBJ2-3 TRBV6-1 NA NA TGTGCCAGCAGTATAAAATCAGATACGCAGTATTTT CASSIKSDTQYF
TRBJ2-7 TRBV10-2 NA NA TGCGCCAGCAGTGATGGAGGGTTGAGTGGGCTATACGAGCAGTACTTC CASSDGGLSGLYEQYF
TRBJ1-3 TRBV19 NA NA TGTGCCAGCAGACCCAGAGGCTCTGGAAACACCATATATTTT CASRPRGSGNTIYF
TRBJ2-5 TRBV11-2 once NA TGTGCCAGCAGGGGGCAGGGAGAAGGGACCCAGTACTTC CASRGQGEGTQYF
TRBJ1-5 TRBV27 NA NA TGTGCCAGCAGTGAAGAGGGGAAGCCCCAGCATTTT CASSEEGKPQHF
TRBJ2-5 TRBV7-1 NA TRBD2 TGTGCCAGCAGCCTAGGGACTAGCGGGGGGGTCGGAAAGACCCAGTACTTC CASSLGTSGGVGKTQYF
TRBJ2-1 TRBV10-3 few TRBD2 TGTGCCATCAGTGATCAGCGGGAGATTCAGAATGAGCAGTTCTTC CAISDQREIQNEQFF
TRBJ2-1 TRBV29-1 NA NA TGCAGCGTTTCTGACGGGAACTCCGGGTTCTTC CSVSDGNSGFF
TRBJ1-2 TRBV18 NA TRBD1 TGTGCCAGCTCACCCGACAGGGCAGGGGGCTACACCTTC CASSPDRAGGYTF
TRBJ2-7 TRBV14 few TRBD1 TGTGCCAGCAGCCAAGGGGACAGGGGTCTGTACGAGCAGTACTTC CASSQGDRGLYEQYF
TRBJ1-1 TRBV6-4 NA NA TGTGCCAGCAGTGACGGGTGGAACACTGAAGCTTTCTTT CASSDGWNTEAFF
TRBJ1-2 TRBV2 NA TRBD1 TGTGCCTCACAGACAGGGGAAGTTGGGGGCTACACCTTC CASQTGEVGGYTF
TRBJ1-1 TRBV19 few NA TGTGCCAGTACCGATGGAGCCCAATGGAACACTGAAGCTTTCTTT CASTDGAQWNTEAFF
TRBJ2-7 TRBV30 NA NA TGTGCCTGGAGTGTGGAGGGCTACGAGCAGTACTTC CAWSVEGYEQYF
TRBJ2-7 TRBV4-2 NA TRBD2 TGTGCCAGCAGTCCCCTGGACTTAGCGGGAGTTTACGAGCAGTACTTC CASSPLDLAGVYEQYF
TRBJ2-3 TRBV4-1 NA TRBD2 TGCGCCAGCAGCCAAGAAATTGGGCTAGCGGGAGATACGCAGTATTTT CASSQEIGLAGDTQYF
TRBJ1-5 TRBV7-2 NA NA TGTGCCAGCAGCTTCAGCCAGATCAATCAGCCCCAGCATTTT CASSFSQINQPQHF
TRBJ2-5 TRBV19 NA TRBD2 TGTGCCAGTAAAGCGGGTAGCGGGGGGGCAAAAGAGACCCAGTACTTC CASKAGSGGAKETQYF
TRBJ1-4 TRBV5-1 NA NA TGCGCCAGCAGCGCCCGGGGAGATGAAAAACTGTTTTTT CASSARGDEKLFF
TRBJ1-2 TRBV4-1 NA TRBD1 TGCGCCAGCAGCCAAGATGCGGGACAGGGCTATGGCTACACCTTC CASSQDAGQGYGYTF
TRBJ1-2 TRBV11-2 NA NA TGTGCCAGCAGCTCGAGGGGCGGATTAGACTATGGCTACACCTTC CASSSRGGLDYGYTF
TRBJ2-7 TRBV7-8 NA NA TGTGCCAGCAGGCCTTCTAGCGCCCCGTCCTACGAGCAGTACTTC CASRPSSAPSYEQYF
TRBJ2-7 TRBV9 NA NA TGTGCCAGCAGTAACCACCCTACCTCCTACGAGCAGTACTTC CASSNHPTSYEQYF
TRBJ2-7 TRBV6-6 NA NA TGTGCCAGCAGCGGACGGGGAAAGGGCTACGAGCAGTACTTC CASSGRGKGYEQYF
TRBJ2-7 TRBV21-1 NA NA TGTGCCAGTGCCCGGGACAACTCCTACGAGCAGTACTTC CASARDNSYEQYF
TRBJ1-2 TRBV30 NA NA TGTGCCTGGAGTGGGGTCTGGAATGGCTACACCTTC CAWSGVWNGYTF
TRBJ1-1 TRBV5-1 NA NA TGCGCCAGCAGCTTGCTACAGGGTAGCGCTGAAGCTTTCTTT CASSLLQGSAEAFF
TRBJ2-7 TRBV7-2 once TRBD1 TGTGCCAGCAGCCCCACCGGGACAGACTCCTACGAGCAGTACTTC CASSPTGTDSYEQYF
TRBJ2-7 TRBV7-3 NA TRBD1 TGTGCCAGCAGCAAATGGACAGGGGCTGACGAGCAGTACTTC CASSKWTGADEQYF
TRBJ1-1 TRBV5-8 NA TRBD1 TGTGCCAGCAGCTTGGGCACAGGGGGTGAAGCTTTCTTT CASSLGTGGEAFF
TRBJ2-3 TRBV6-5 NA NA TGTGCCAGCAGTTACCGCGCAGGGAACACAGATACGCAGTATTTT CASSYRAGNTDTQYF
TRBJ2-3 TRBV30 NA TRBD2 TGTGCCTGGAGGGGTCCACGGAGCGGGAGTACAGATACGCAGTATTTT CAWRGPRSGSTDTQYF
TRBJ1-1 TRBV7-3 once NA TGTGCCAGCTCGACGCAGGAGAACACTGAAGCTTTCTTT CASSTQENTEAFF
TRBJ1-1 TRBV4-2 NA NA TGTGCCAGCAGCCAAGATCGGGCAGGAGGGGGTCCTGAAGCTTTCTTT CASSQDRAGGGPEAFF
TRBJ1-1 TRBV6-5 NA NA TGTGCCAGCAGTTACAGGTCAGCCTCTGAAGCTTTCTTT CASSYRSASEAFF
TRBJ1-3 TRBV5-5 NA NA TGTGCCAGCAGCTTGATTCTGGGGGTTGGCGTAAACACCATATATTTT CASSLILGVGVNTIYF
TRBJ2-7 TRBV5-1 NA TRBD1 TGCGCCAGCAGCTTAAGGACAGGGGGCTACGAGCAGTACTTC CASSLRTGGYEQYF
TRBJ1-2 TRBV2 NA NA TGTGCCAGCAGTGAAGGGACAGACTATGGCTACACCTTC CASSEGTDYGYTF